Listed below are T cell receptor beta chains from one sample, sequenced in a study of T cell repertoires in cytomegalovirus infection. TCRdb fed the reads into MiXCR, producing one record per CDR3 protein. The sample lists 300,000 or so distinct CDR3 sequences, about 26% occurring once. The sequencing sample was made of PBMCs. These receptors were taken from a human donor in good health (CMV status not recorded). Some clones in this sample may be carry-over from other donors' samples. Both conserved end residues are part of each CDR3.

v_gene	j_gene	CDR3aa
TRBV29-1	TRBJ1-5	CSITSGSNQPQHF
TRBV6-2/TRBV6-3	TRBJ2-4	CASSYPGQGGKNIQYF
TRBV4-1	TRBJ2-1	CASSHRTGITNEQFF
TRBV29-1	TRBJ1-1	CSVSTGVNTEAFF
TRBV25-1	TRBJ2-6	CASTRDRGSGANVLTF
TRBV20-1	TRBJ2-2	CSARVRYTGELFF
TRBV7-2	TRBJ2-4	CASSLYGLNIQYF
TRBV28	TRBJ1-4	CASSRPRDSEEKLFF
TRBV12-3/TRBV12-4	TRBJ2-7	CASSPTGPSYEQYF
TRBV28	TRBJ2-3	CASSGLAGPTDTQYF
TRBV10-3	TRBJ2-7	CAITSGQGYEQYF
TRBV2	TRBJ2-3	CASALGSGRASWSTDTQYF
TRBV7-9	TRBJ2-2	CASSSSWGIGTGELFF
TRBV30	TRBJ2-7	CAWRDGSYEQYF
TRBV10-2	TRBJ2-7	CASSVETAAGSTYEQYF
TRBV28	TRBJ2-5	CASSLRGKVETQYF
TRBV20-1	TRBJ2-3	CSARDLLRTDTQYF
TRBV10-3	TRBJ2-3	CATRTGQSPLDTQYF
TRBV7-8	TRBJ2-3	CASGLLGVFADTQYF
TRBV24-1	TRBJ2-2	CATSDGTGDTGELFF
TRBV20-1	TRBJ1-2	CSAQEGDFYGYTF
TRBV7-6	TRBJ2-7	CASSQATNYEQYF
TRBV30	TRBJ1-1	CAWSAGAEAFF
TRBV7-2	TRBJ2-7	CASSPWTVNYEQYF
TRBV11-2	TRBJ2-1	CASSLGLAGGAYNEQFF
TRBV7-8	TRBJ2-1	CASSLTGTSSYNEQFF
TRBV7-9	TRBJ2-1	CASSLHRGQGTYNEQFF
TRBV19	TRBJ1-6	CASRDYYNSPLHF
TRBV7-2	TRBJ1-1	CASGSGRVTEAFF
TRBV11-2	TRBJ1-4	CASSRDRFFEKLFF
TRBV7-2	TRBJ2-3	CASSLGQFTDTQYF
TRBV29-1	TRBJ2-2	CSVGNTGSGGELFF
TRBV19	TRBJ1-3	CASIGIAGNTIYF
TRBV20-1	TRBJ2-3	CSAVTSGRSDTQYF
TRBV28	TRBJ2-4	CASSPPGAKNIQYF
TRBV14	TRBJ2-7	CASRPGPGQGANEQYF
TRBV28	TRBJ1-2	CASSPSGTGLFYGYTF
TRBV14	TRBJ2-1	CASSQVDQGGQFF
TRBV28	TRBJ2-3	CASSPPGQGGTDTQYF
TRBV7-9	TRBJ1-1	CASSSGWLEAFF
TRBV7-2	TRBJ2-2	CASSLRSGGTGELFF
TRBV7-2	TRBJ2-2	CASSLVGSGRLTGELFF
TRBV28	TRBJ2-1	CASSTSGRAFNEQFF
TRBV7-9	TRBJ2-7	CASSPSGVGSYEQYF
TRBV28	TRBJ2-1	CASSSSTQGFTVSNEQFF
TRBV6-6	TRBJ1-5	CASSYTQGMGNQPQHF
TRBV19	TRBJ2-1	CASSVQGSAYNEQFF
TRBV7-2	TRBJ2-1	CASSLNLAGGYNEQFF
TRBV7-2	TRBJ2-7	CASSRRSGLASKEQYF
TRBV7-7	TRBJ2-5	CASSLDPGFQETQYF